The next 17 T cell receptor beta chains were all read from a single sample in a study of radiation and T cells in renal cell carcinoma. Clones were read by immunoSEQ multiplex PCR, and TCRdb kept only the in-frame ones, dropping some. The sample has around 13,000 clones, 33% seen once. The treatment is: 15 Gy SBRT to primary tumor, nephrectomy 4 weeks later. The specimen comprised tumor tissue, sampled from a patient whose treatment included radiotherapy and nephrectomy. The receptors were sampled from a man between 60 and 70 years old with renal cell carcinoma.

The CDR3 sequence: CAWSVEVRGLNTEAFF. The CDR3 DNA follows: TGTGCCTGGAGTGTGGAGGTTCGGGGACTGAACACTGAAGCTTTCTTT. The J gene is TRBJ1-1, the V gene TRBV30, with D possibly TRBD1 on 5 matching bases. This CDR3 has 16 amino acids. Trimming removed 0 bases from V and 0 bases from J, with 14 bases in between. CDR1 GTSNPN and CDR2 SVGIG come from the germline V gene (reference sequence).

This clone was counted only a few times. The CDR3: CAWCYDYTEAFF. For the CDR3, the DNA is TGTGCCTGGTGCTACGATTACACTGAAGCTTTCTTT. This chain links TRBV30 with TRBJ1-1, with D unclear. Germline values: CDR1 GTSNPN, CDR2 SVGIG (reference sequence). The CDR3 extends over 12 amino acids. The V and J ends lost 5 bases and 3 bases respectively, with 10 bases between them. The variable domain in full, with the rest retrieved from reference TRBV30 and TRBJ1-1, is SQTIHQWPATLVQPVGSPLSLECTVEGTSNPNLYWYRQAAGRGLQLLFYSVGIGQISSEVPQNLSASRPQDRQFILSSKKLLLSDSGFYLCAWCYDYTEAFFGQGTRLTVV.

The J gene is TRBJ1-2, the V gene TRBV30, with D perhaps matching TRBD1 (5 bases). CDR1 and CDR2 from the germline V gene are GTSNPN and SVGIG (reference sequence). Trimming pared 0 bases from V and 2 bases from J, leaving 10 bases between. This CDR3 contains 14 residues. CDR3 DNA: TGTGCCTGGAGTGTATGGGGCGGCAACTATGGCTACACCTTC. Protein: CAWSVWGGNYGYTF.

In its sample, this clone was seen a few times. The chain recombines TRBV7-7 with TRBJ2-1; 7 bases match TRBD2. The germline CDR1 and CDR2 sequences are SSHAT and FNYEAQ (reference sequence). The CDR3 is 16 residues long. The V gene end was trimmed by 1 base and the J gene end by 6 bases; junction bases not matched to a gene: 9. CDR3 in amino acids: CASSLGRAGAINEQFF. The CDR3 bases are TGTGCCAGCAGCTTAGGGCGGGCGGGAGCCATCAATGAGCAGTTCTTC. Using reference TRBV7-7 and TRBJ2-1 for the parts outside the CDR3, the full variable domain is GAGVSQSPRYKVTKRGQDVTLRCDPISSHATLYWYQQALGQGPEFLTYFNYEAQPDKSGLPSDRFSAERPEGSISTLTIQRTEQRDSAMYRCASSLGRAGAINEQFFGPGTRLTVL.

This chain joins TRBV10-2 and TRBJ1-1; TRBD1 matches at 8 bases. The germline CDR1 and CDR2 sequences are WSHSY and SAAADI. J gave up 5 bases and V 6 bases, and 5 bases lay outside the gene matches. The CDR3 runs 13 residues. The CDR3 DNA sequence: TGCGCCAGCAGGATGGACAGGGCTACTGAAGCTTTCTTT. Its protein is CASRMDRATEAFF.

This clone has only a few counts. The rearrangement uses TRBV30 and TRBJ1-3, with 9 bases fitting TRBD1. The V gene end was trimmed by 3 bases and the J gene end by 7 bases; junction bases not matched to a gene: 7. Germline CDR1 and CDR2: GTSNPN and SVGIG (reference sequence). CDR3 length equals 14 residues. The CDR3 sequence is CAWRRDRESNTIYF. CDR3 sequence (DNA): TGTGCCTGGAGACGGGACAGGGAGTCGAACACCATATATTTT.

Here the CDR3 reads CASSLAGRTGELFF. CDR3 sequence (DNA): TGTGCCAGCAGCTTAGCAGGAAGAACCGGGGAGCTGTTTTTT. The chain recombines TRBV13 with TRBJ2-2; D not resolved. Trimming removed 1 base from V and 5 bases from J, with 8 bases in between. In germline, CDR1 is PRHDT, CDR2 FYEKMQ (reference sequence). The CDR3 loop spans 14 amino acids.

The V and J genes are TRBV9 and TRBJ2-3, with 11 positions matching TRBD2. V lost 4 bases to trimming and J lost 6 bases; unmatched junction nucleotides: 10. The CDR3 runs to 16 residues. Germline V gene sequence: CDR1 SGDLS, CDR2 YYNGEE. The CDR3 sequence: CASSTRGTSGWDTQYF. The DNA of the CDR3 is TGTGCCAGCAGCACCCGTGGGACTAGCGGTTGGGATACGCAGTATTTT. The full variable domain, in which reference TRBV9 and TRBJ2-3 provide the parts outside the CDR3, is DSGVTQTPKHLITATGQRVTLRCSPRSGDLSVYWYQQSLDQGLQFLIQYYNGEERAKGNILERFSAQQFPDLHSELNLSSLELGDSALYFCASSTRGTSGWDTQYFGPGTRLTVL.

The CDR3 here is CAISDRRGDNSPLHF. The CDR3 region has the DNA TGTGCCATCAGTGACAGGAGGGGGGATAATTCACCCCTCCACTTT. The chain links TRBV10-3 to TRBJ1-6; possible D gene TRBD1, 6 bases. CDR1 ENHRY and CDR2 SYGVKD come from the germline V gene. The CDR3 extends over 15 amino acids. V was trimmed by 3 bases and J by 5 bases, leaving 11 bases between them.

The chain combines TRBV15 with TRBJ1-2, with D perhaps TRBD1 (5 bases). Per the germline V gene, CDR1 is LNHNV and CDR2 is YYDKDF (reference sequence). This CDR3 contains 15 residues. With 0 bases removed from V and 7 bases from J, the gap between germline ends came to 15 bases. The CDR3 is CATSRDVGSGLGYTF. In nucleotides, the CDR3 is TGTGCCACCAGCAGAGATGTCGGGTCAGGGCTTGGCTACACCTTC.

In its sample, this clone was seen a few times. The rearrangement joins TRBV18 to TRBJ2-5; D gene uncertain. This CDR3 has 13 residues. Trimming removed 3 bases at V and 7 bases at J, with 12 bases between. In germline, CDR1 is KGHSH, CDR2 LQKENI. CDR3 protein: CASSPEQLGTQYF. CDR3 DNA sequence: TGTGCCAGCTCACCCGAGCAACTTGGGACCCAGTACTTC.

This clone was counted ten times or more. The rearrangement uses TRBV6-4 and TRBJ2-1; TRBD2 matches 12 bases. The V gene end was trimmed by 4 bases and the J gene end by 12 bases; junction bases not matched to a gene: 4. The CDR3 has 13 residues. The V gene's germline CDR1 is MRHNA and CDR2 SNTAGT. CDR3 in DNA: TGTGCCAGCAGTGTCGCTAGCGGGAGGGCGCAGTTCTTC. Translated: CASSVASGRAQFF.

The V call is TRBV30, the J call TRBJ2-3; D might be TRBD1 (6 bases). Deletions cut 2 bases from V and 10 bases from J, with 13 bases between. This CDR3 is built from 12 residues. Per germline, CDR1 GTSNPN and CDR2 SVGIG (reference sequence). Here the CDR3 DNA reads TGTGCCTGGAGTTATATAGGGGGAGCGCAGTATTTT. Translated: CAWSYIGGAQYF.

This clone came up a few times. The rearrangement links TRBV6-5 to TRBJ2-5, with a possible D match to TRBD1 (6 bases). The CDR3 spans 14 residues. V was pared by 0 bases and J by 2 bases, with 7 bases between. Germline V gives CDR1 MNHEY, CDR2 SVGAGI. CDR3 sequence: CASSYSGQQETQYF. The CDR3 DNA reads TGTGCCAGCAGTTACTCCGGACAGCAAGAGACCCAGTACTTC.

The CDR3 nucleotides read TGCGCCAGCAGTGACGCGGGGTTAGAGGCTTTCTTT. It is translated as CASSDAGLEAFF. The rearrangement uses TRBV10-2 and TRBJ1-1; no clear D. CDR3 length: 12 residues. Germline CDR1 WSHSY, CDR2 SAAADI. Between the trimmed V and J ends, which lost 3 bases and 11 bases, there was a span of 13 bases.

This clone was seen at least ten times. This sequence joins TRBV30 and TRBJ2-4; perhaps D is TRBD1 or TRBD2 (5 bases each). V was clipped by 2 bases and J by 7 bases, with 18 bases between them. Per germline, CDR1 GTSNPN and CDR2 SVGIG (reference sequence). The CDR3 contains 15 residues. Here the CDR3 reads CAWSSGDGGPNIQYF. The CDR3 DNA follows: TGTGCCTGGAGTTCCGGGGATGGGGGTCCCAACATTCAGTACTTC.

This clone was seen only a few times. V usage is TRBV10-3 and J usage is TRBJ1-6; D is unresolved. Germline V gene sequence: CDR1 ENHRY, CDR2 SYGVKD. The CDR3 sequence is 15 residues long. Trimming took 0 bases from V and 10 from J, leaving 13 bases between them. Here the CDR3 DNA reads TGTGCCATCAGTGAGTCATGGGTATCCGGATCACCCCTCCACTTT. Its translation is CAISESWVSGSPLHF.